One and the same sample provided the 8 T cell receptor beta chains below, sequenced in a study of T cells in localized non-small cell lung cancer. Using immunoSEQ multiplex PCR, the repertoire was profiled, and TCRdb retains in-frame clones only, with some absent. The sample includes roughly 20,000 clones, about 91% seen only once; the top ten take less than 3%. The sample consisted of peripheral blood, taken before any cancer treatment. The receptors come from a woman aged 35 to 70 with stage I lung adenocarcinoma.

The chain carries TRBV6-1 and TRBJ2-2, with D maybe TRBD2 (6 bases). CDR3 length: 12 amino acids. Germline V gene sequence: CDR1 MNHNS, CDR2 SASEGT. V lost 7 bases and J 6 bases, leaving 9 bases between the germline ends. The CDR3 reads CASMKRAGELFF. Written as DNA, the CDR3 is TGTGCCAGCATGAAGCGGGCCGGGGAGCTGTTTTTT.

The V call is TRBV5-8, the J call TRBJ1-4, with 11 bases lining up with TRBD1. Germline lookup yields CDR1 SGHTS and CDR2 YDEGEE. The CDR3 length is 15 residues. V lost 2 bases to trimming and J lost 7 bases; unmatched junction nucleotides: 4. CDR3 nucleotides: TGTGCCAGCAGCTTACCCGGGACAGGGGGTGAAAAACTGTTTTTT. This sequence encodes CASSLPGTGGEKLFF.

The count of this clone is one. The J gene is TRBJ1-1, the V gene TRBV6-1, with a possible D match to TRBD1 (6 bases). This CDR3 is 13 amino acids long. Germline CDR1 and CDR2: MNHNS and SASEGT. V was pared by 8 bases and J by 0 bases, with 10 bases between. CDR3 loop: CASGGEMNTEAFF. CDR3 sequence (DNA): TGTGCCAGCGGGGGCGAAATGAACACTGAAGCTTTCTTT.

The J gene is TRBJ2-3, the V gene TRBV2, with D tentatively TRBD1 (5 bases). V gave up 4 bases and J gave up 0 bases, with 5 bases separating them. CDR3 size: 13 residues. Germline CDR1 and CDR2: SNHLY and FYNNEI. The CDR3 nucleotides read TGTGCCAGCAGTGGACAGAGCACAGATACGCAGTATTTT. This sequence encodes CASSGQSTDTQYF.

The rearrangement joins TRBV11-3 to TRBJ1-2; 11 bases align to TRBD1. The CDR3 consists of 14 residues. In germline, CDR1 is SGHNT, CDR2 YENEEA. Unmatched junction bases numbered 3, after V lost 5 bases and J lost 4 bases. CDR3 DNA sequence: TGTGCCAGCAGCACGGGACAGGGGGTCTATGGCTACACCTTC. Protein: CASSTGQGVYGYTF.

This clone was counted once. The chain employs TRBV5-4 and TRBJ2-7, with 8 bases identical to TRBD2. V trimming: 3 bases; J trimming: 1 base; junction bases outside the gene matches: 6. The CDR3 is made up of 15 amino acids. Per the germline V gene, CDR1 is SGHNT and CDR2 is YYREEE (reference sequence). The CDR3 region has the DNA TGTGCCAGCAGCTCCCCAGCGGGAGAGTCCTACGAGCAGTACTTC. It translates to CASSSPAGESYEQYF.

The rearrangement uses TRBV27 and TRBJ1-6; 8 bases are a match to TRBD1. CDR1 is MNHEY and CDR2 is SMNVEV in the germline V gene (reference sequence). The trim removed 0 bases at V and 0 bases at J, leaving 7 bases unmatched. The CDR3 loop spans 19 amino acids. For the CDR3, the DNA is TGTGCCAGCAGTTTATCGAGGCAGGGGGCTAGCTCCTATAATTCACCCCTCCACTTT. Its translation: CASSLSRQGASSYNSPLHF.

The chain has TRBV7-2 and TRBJ1-1, with D possibly TRBD1 on 6 matching bases. CDR1 is SGHTA and CDR2 is FQGNSA in the germline V gene. V lost 1 base and J 4 bases, leaving 22 bases between the germline ends. The CDR3 loop spans 18 amino acids. CDR3 amino acids: CASSLVGGQRGSSTEAFF. The DNA for the CDR3 is TGTGCCAGCAGCTTAGTAGGGGGGCAGCGAGGAAGTAGCACTGAAGCTTTCTTT. The full variable domain, in which reference TRBV7-2 and TRBJ1-1 provide the parts outside the CDR3, is GAGVSQSPSNKVTEKGKDVELRCDPISGHTALYWYRQSLGQGLEFLIYFQGNSAPDKSGLPSDRFSAERTGGSVSTLTIQRTQQEDSAVYLCASSLVGGQRGSSTEAFFGQGTRLTVV.